This T cell receptor beta chain came from a study of T cell responses to AZD1222 COVID-19 vaccine. Study outcomes and limitations: Vaccine-related CD4 TCRs covered spike, predominating at 160-218 and 743-854.

A word on this clone: What it recognizes is unknown.

The method was immunoSEQ multiplex PCR; TCRdb's version includes in-frame clones alone and lacks a portion of them. Of some 180,000 clones in the sample, about 91% are singletons; the top ten hold 0.45% to 0.55%. The sample was peripheral blood, taken on day 0 of AZD1222 vaccination. The sequence came from an adult in good health.

The CDR3 protein is CASSEGQQNTDTQYF. CDR3 nucleotide sequence: TGTGCCAGCAGTGAGGGGCAGCAGAATACAGATACGCAGTATTTT. V is TRBV6-1 and J is TRBJ2-3; tentatively, D is TRBD1 (5 bases). The CDR3 runs to 15 residues. Germline V lookup: CDR1 MNHNS, CDR2 SASEGT. V was clipped by 3 bases and J by 3 bases, with 13 bases between them.